One and the same sample provided the 14 T cell receptor beta chains below, sequenced in a study of shared clonotypes between healthy human individuals. The repertoire was sequenced with immunoSEQ multiplex PCR; TCRdb's copy has only in-frame clones and lacks some. The sample contains 450,000 to 550,000 clones, 75% to 85% of which appear only once. Sequenced: PBMCs. The receptor source for this set is a woman aged 40-49 years in good health. Some clones in this sample may be carry-over from other donors' samples.

The genes are TRBV6-5 and TRBJ1-3; possible D gene TRBD1, 5 bases. The germline V gene encodes CDR1 MNHEY and CDR2 SVGAGI. V shed 0 bases and J shed 2 bases, with 11 bases lying between them. The CDR3 totals 16 residues. Here the CDR3 DNA reads TGTGCCAGCAGTTACTCGAGGGGTCTAACTGGAAACACCATATATTTT. Translating it yields CASSYSRGLTGNTIYF.

This clone was seen more than once but under ten times. The chain joins TRBV10-3 to TRBJ1-1; D perhaps matches TRBD1 (6 bases). CDR1 is ENHRY and CDR2 is SYGVKD in the germline V gene. This CDR3 comprises 16 residues. V dropped 4 bases and J dropped 3 bases, with 18 bases sitting between them. The CDR3 region has the DNA TGTGCCATCAGTGCTCACCCCGGACAGTATGACACTGAAGCTTTCTTT. Encoded protein: CAISAHPGQYDTEAFF.

This clone was counted only a few times. The chain is built from TRBV7-3 and TRBJ2-6; TRBD1 matches at 7 bases. CDR1 SGHTA and CDR2 FQGTGA come from the germline V gene. The CDR3 runs 18 residues. Trimming at V came to 1 base and at J to 0 bases, leaving 6 bases not matched to a gene. The CDR3 DNA sequence: TGTGCCAGCAGCTTAATGGGGACAGTCAACTCTGGGGCCAACGTCCTGACTTTC. It is translated as CASSLMGTVNSGANVLTF.

The chain employs TRBV9 and TRBJ2-1; no clear D. Germline V gene sequence: CDR1 SGDLS, CDR2 YYNGEE. V dropped 0 bases and J dropped 1 base, with 17 bases sitting between them. This CDR3 region has 18 residues. The CDR3 DNA reads TGTGCCAGCAGCGTAGGTGTAAGTTCGGTTGTTTCCTACAATGAGCAGTTCTTC. Its translation: CASSVGVSSVVSYNEQFF.

This chain joins TRBV19 and TRBJ1-1; D uncertain. The CDR3 loop spans 11 amino acids. Germline CDR1 LNHDA, CDR2 SQIVND (reference sequence). V shed 6 bases and J shed 0 bases, with 2 bases lying between them. CDR3 nucleotides: TGTGCCAGTAGATTGAACACTGAAGCTTTCTTT. Its protein is CASRLNTEAFF.

This clone was seen at least ten times. The chain carries TRBV11-2 and TRBJ1-2, with TRBD1 as a possible D gene (5 bases). Germline loops: CDR1 SGHAT, CDR2 FQNNGV. V was pared by 5 bases and J by 0 bases, with 22 bases between. This CDR3 has 18 residues. Here the CDR3 reads CASSPTGGRARANYGYTF. DNA for the CDR3: TGTGCCAGCAGCCCCACAGGTGGCAGGGCGAGAGCTAACTATGGCTACACCTTC. The full variable domain, its missing parts supplied by reference TRBV11-2 and TRBJ1-2, is EAGVAQSPRYKIIEKRQSVAFWCNPISGHATLYWYQQILGQGPKLLIQFQNNGVVDDSQLPKDRFSAERLKGVDSTLKIQPAKLEDSAVYLCASSPTGGRARANYGYTFGSGTRLTVV.

This chain uses TRBV14 with TRBJ2-7; either TRBD1 or TRBD2 may supply D (5 bases each). V lost 1 base to trimming and J lost 4 bases, with 14 bases between them. This CDR3 comprises 15 residues. Germline V gene sequence: CDR1 SGHDN, CDR2 FVKESK. The DNA of the CDR3 is TGTGCCAGCAGCCAAGGGCCGGGACCCCGATACGAGCAGTACTTC. Protein product: CASSQGPGPRYEQYF.

J is TRBJ2-7 and V is TRBV5-3; 11 bases agree with TRBD1. TRBV5-3 is identified as an open reading frame with a role that is uncertain. The CDR3 is made up of 18 amino acids. With V trimmed by 3 bases and J by 6 bases, 17 bases remained unmatched. Here the CDR3 DNA reads TGTGCCAGAAGCTCAATTACCTCGGGACAGGGGGTTTTTCTCGAGCAGTACTTC. The encoded protein is CARSSITSGQGVFLEQYF.

V and J are TRBV4-1 and TRBJ2-1, with 13 positions matching TRBD2. With 3 bases clipped from V and 10 bases from J, the junction kept 12 bases outside the gene matches. Germline values: CDR1 MGHRA, CDR2 YSYEKL. This CDR3 spans 17 amino acids. CDR3 bases: TGCGCCAGCAGCCAGGGAAGGTGGACTAGCGGGAGAAGGGAGCAGTTCTTC. Translated: CASSQGRWTSGRREQFF.

The chain couples TRBV5-1 to TRBJ2-3; D not certain. From germline, CDR1 is SGHRS and CDR2 YFSETQ. CDR3 length: 13 amino acids. V lost 3 bases, J lost 2 bases, and 7 bases lay in between. The CDR3 DNA reads TGCGCCAGCAGCTCCTTAACCACAGATACGCAGTATTTT. Translated, it gives CASSSLTTDTQYF.

The chain has TRBV7-9 and TRBJ2-3, with TRBD2 as a possible D gene (6 bases). V lost 0 bases and J 2 bases, leaving 9 bases between the germline ends. From germline, CDR1 is SEHNR and CDR2 FQNEAQ (reference sequence). The length of the CDR3 is 15 residues. The CDR3 coding sequence is TGTGCCAGCAGCTTAGCGGGAGGCCCCACAGATACGCAGTATTTT. As protein: CASSLAGGPTDTQYF.

This clone was recorded many times. A read error likely explains this, since a far larger clone differs by one base. The chain is built from TRBV6-1 and TRBJ2-7; 9 nucleotides match TRBD1. Germline values: CDR1 MNHNS, CDR2 SASEGT. This CDR3 comprises 12 residues. Germline trimming cut 11 bases from V and 2 bases from J; bases unmatched to any gene: 4. CDR3 DNA: TGTGCCGGCGGGACAGGGACCTACGAGCAGTACTTC. Amino acid sequence: CAGGTGTYEQYF.

This chain connects TRBV9 to TRBJ2-6, with D unresolved. Germline V gene sequence: CDR1 SGDLS, CDR2 YYNGEE. Trimming left V 2 bases short and J 2 bases short, with 8 bases between. CDR3 length equals 15 residues. The CDR3 loop reads CASSVLSTGANVLTF. CDR3 coding DNA: TGTGCCAGCAGCGTCCTGTCTACTGGGGCCAACGTCCTGACTTTC.

This chain connects TRBV7-2 to TRBJ2-1, with 8 bases matching TRBD2. The CDR3 runs to 15 residues. CDR1 SGHTA and CDR2 FQGNSA come from the germline V gene. The junction had 11 bases not matched to a gene; V was cut back by 5 bases and J by 8 bases. CDR3 DNA: TGTGCCAGCAGCCTCCAGCGGGAGCATCTGGATGAGCAGTTCTTC. Translating it yields CASSLQREHLDEQFF.